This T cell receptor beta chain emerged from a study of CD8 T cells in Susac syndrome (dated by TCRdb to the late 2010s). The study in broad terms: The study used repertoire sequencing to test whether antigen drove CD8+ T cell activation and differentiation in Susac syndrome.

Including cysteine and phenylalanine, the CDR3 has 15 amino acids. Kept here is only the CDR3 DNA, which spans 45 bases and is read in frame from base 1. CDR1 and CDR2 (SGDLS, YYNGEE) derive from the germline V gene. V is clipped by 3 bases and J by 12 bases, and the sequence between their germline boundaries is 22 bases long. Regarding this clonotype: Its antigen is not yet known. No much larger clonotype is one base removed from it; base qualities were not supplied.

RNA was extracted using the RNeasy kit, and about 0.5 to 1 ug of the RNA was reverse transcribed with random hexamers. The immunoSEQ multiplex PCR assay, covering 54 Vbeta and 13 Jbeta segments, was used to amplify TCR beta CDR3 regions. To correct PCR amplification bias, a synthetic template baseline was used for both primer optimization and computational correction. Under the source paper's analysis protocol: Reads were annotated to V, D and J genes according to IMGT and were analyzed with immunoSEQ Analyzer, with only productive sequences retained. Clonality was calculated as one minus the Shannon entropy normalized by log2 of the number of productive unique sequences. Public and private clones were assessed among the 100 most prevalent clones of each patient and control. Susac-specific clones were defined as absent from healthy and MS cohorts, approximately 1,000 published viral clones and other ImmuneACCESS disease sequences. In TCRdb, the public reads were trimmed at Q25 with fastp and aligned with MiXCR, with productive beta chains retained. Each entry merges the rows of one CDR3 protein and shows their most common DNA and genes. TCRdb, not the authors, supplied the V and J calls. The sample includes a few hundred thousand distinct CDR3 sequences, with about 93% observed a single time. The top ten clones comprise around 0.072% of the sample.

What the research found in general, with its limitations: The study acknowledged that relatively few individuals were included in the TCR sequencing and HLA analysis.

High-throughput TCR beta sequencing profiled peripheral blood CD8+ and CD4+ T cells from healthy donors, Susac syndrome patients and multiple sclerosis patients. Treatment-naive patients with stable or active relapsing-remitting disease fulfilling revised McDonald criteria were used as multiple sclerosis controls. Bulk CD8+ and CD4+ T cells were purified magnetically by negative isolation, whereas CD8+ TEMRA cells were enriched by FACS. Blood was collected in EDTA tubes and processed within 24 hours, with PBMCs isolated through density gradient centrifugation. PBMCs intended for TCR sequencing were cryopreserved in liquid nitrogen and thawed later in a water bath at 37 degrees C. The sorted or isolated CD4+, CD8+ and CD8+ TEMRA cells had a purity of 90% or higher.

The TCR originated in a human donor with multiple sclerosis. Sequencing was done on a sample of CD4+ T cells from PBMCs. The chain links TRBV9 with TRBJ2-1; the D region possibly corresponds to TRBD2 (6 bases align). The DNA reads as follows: TGTGCCAGCAGCGAGACCGGGACTCGCCCAGTGGGGCAGTTCTTC. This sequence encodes CASSETGTRPVGQFF.